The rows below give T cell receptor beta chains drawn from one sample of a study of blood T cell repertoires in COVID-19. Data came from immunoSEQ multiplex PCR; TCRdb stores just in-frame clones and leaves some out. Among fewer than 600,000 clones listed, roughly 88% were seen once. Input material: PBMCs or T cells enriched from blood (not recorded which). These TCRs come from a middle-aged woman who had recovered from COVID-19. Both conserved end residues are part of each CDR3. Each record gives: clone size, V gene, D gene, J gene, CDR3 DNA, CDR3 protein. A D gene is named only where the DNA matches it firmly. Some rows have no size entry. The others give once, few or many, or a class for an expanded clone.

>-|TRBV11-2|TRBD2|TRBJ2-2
TGTGCCAGCAGCTTTGGGACTACGAACACCGGGGAGCTGTTTTTT
CASSFGTTNTGELFF
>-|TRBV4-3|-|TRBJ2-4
TGCGCCAGCAGCCAAGATCTTGGGACACCAGGAAACATTCAGTACTTC
CASSQDLGTPGNIQYF
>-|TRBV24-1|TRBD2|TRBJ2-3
TGTGCCACCAGTGTTCGGGGGGCAGATACGCAGTATTTT
CATSVRGADTQYF
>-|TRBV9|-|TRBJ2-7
TGTGCCAGCAGCTCAAGCGGGTCCTACGAGCAGTACTTC
CASSSSGSYEQYF
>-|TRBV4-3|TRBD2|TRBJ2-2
TGCGCCAGCAGCTCTAGCGGCACGAACACCGGGGAGCTGTTTTTT
CASSSSGTNTGELFF
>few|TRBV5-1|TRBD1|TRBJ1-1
TGCGCCAGCAGCTTGGCCGGACAGGGAGGGAACACTGAAGCTTTCTTT
CASSLAGQGGNTEAFF
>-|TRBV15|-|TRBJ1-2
TGTGCCACCAGCAGAGATCGCGGGCAGGAGAACTATGGCTACACCTTC
CATSRDRGQENYGYTF
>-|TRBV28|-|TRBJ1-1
TGTGCCAGCAGAGCCCCGGACAGACCCACGAACACTGAAGCTTTCTTT
CASRAPDRPTNTEAFF
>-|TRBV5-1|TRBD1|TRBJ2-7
TGCGCCAGCAGCGCACAGGGGGTGAGCTCCTACGAGCAGTACTTC
CASSAQGVSSYEQYF
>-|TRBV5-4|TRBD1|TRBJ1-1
TGTGCCAGCAGCTTGAGACAGGGGGCGACGCCGAACACTGAAGCTTTCTTT
CASSLRQGATPNTEAFF
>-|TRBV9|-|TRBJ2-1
TGTGCCAGCAGCGTAGGGGCAGGGTACAATGAGCAGTTCTTC
CASSVGAGYNEQFF